Here is one TCR beta chain with its context. In this sample, this clone turned up once. No antigen is known for it. Nothing much larger sits one base from this clone, and base qualities are not available. The source of the sample is a study of blood T cell repertoires in COVID-19 (dated by TCRdb to the early 2020s). Regarding the complete study: The collaborator samples originated in the United States, Italy and Spain and spanned the acute and convalescent phases of COVID-19. Samples came from the ongoing ImmuneRACE study (first 160 participants) plus 1,254 subjects from 6 global collaborators. Where available, HLA class I and class II types were taken from metadata supplied by the sample provider and were not determined by assay-based typing. Sample metadata almost always included a de-identified subject ID, COVID-19 status, age in years and sex. The dataset comprised deeply sampled blood TCRbeta repertoires from subjects exposed to, actively infected with, or recovered from COVID-19. The repertoires were released in a freely available public database intended as a resource for research on the immune response to SARS-CoV-2. The prospective study material was composed of cDNA or gDNA derived from T cells, B-cell-depleted T cells, or PBMCs. On the study overall, not on this receptor specifically: Clinical and demographic metadata were provided uncurated, with the amount varying by source and participant.

V ends up 0 bases short and J 2 bases short, with an unmatched junction base count of 8. CDR1 and CDR2 are drawn from the germline V gene (reference sequence): SGHKS, YYEKEE. Spanning cysteine to phenylalanine, the CDR3 consists of 16 amino acids. The sequence is cut down to CDR3 DNA, 48 bases in frame from base 1. In the prospective study, participants were roughly 18 to 95 years old, resided in under 30 geographic areas of the United States, and were enrolled through a virtual design. Cohort assignment in the prospective study relied on participant-reported clinical history from a screening survey and a study questionnaire. Recovered participants in ImmuneRACE Cohort 3 were defined by two consecutive negative NP/OP PCR tests, clearance by a healthcare professional, or resolution of symptoms. Each participant in the prospective study had whole blood, serum and a nasopharyngeal or oropharyngeal swab collected by mobile phlebotomists. Additional blood draws and questionnaires over an approximately 2-month period could optionally be provided by prospective study participants. Prospective study blood samples were shipped either frozen or at room temperature before DNA extraction.

TCRbeta CDR3 regions were amplified from genomic DNA using the immunoSEQ Assay, a bias-controlled multiplex PCR. The paper's processing steps were these. Nucleated cell counts per sample were estimated from amplification of reference gene primers within the assay. To quantify the absolute abundance of each unique TCRbeta CDR3 rearrangement, sequence reads were collapsed and filtered. For each sample, productive Simpson clonality was calculated as the square root of Simpson's diversity index across productive rearrangements. This immuneACCESS table, as held by TCRdb, lists in-frame sequences with V and J called but not all clones. Of the missing ones, under half trace to an unresolved V gene in checked studies; the others have no known cause. That table supplies the V and J calls and clone size; D and trimming were determined from the DNA. The sample table lists about 400,000 clones, over 75% of them with a count of one. The ten largest clones capture around 3% of the sample.

The sequence is built from TRBV5-5 and TRBJ2-7; TRBD1 fits 7 bases in the junction. The TCR sequence derives from a woman aged 30 to 39 who had recovered from COVID-19. Material for sequencing was PBMCs or T cells enriched from blood (not recorded which). This receptor has the CDR3 CASSLEPGTEAYEQYF. The DNA sequence reads TGTGCCAGCAGCTTGGAGCCTGGGACAGAGGCCTACGAGCAGTACTTC.